This T cell receptor (beta chain) was identified during a study of OX40 agonist ivuxolimab in advanced cancers. Concerning the study at large: Ivuxolimab was a fully human IgG2 agonistic monoclonal antibody targeting the costimulatory receptor OX40 (CD134). Intravenous ivuxolimab was administered to patients every 2 weeks at six dose levels: 0.01, 0.1, 0.3, 1.5, 3 and 10 mg/kg. Among the roughly 50 dose-escalation patients, about 19 had hepatocellular carcinoma, about 15 melanoma, 9 renal cell carcinoma and 9 head and neck cancer. In the dose-escalation cohort, 75% to 85% of patients were male, and the mean age was 60 years with a range of about 20 to 80. Prior anti-PD-1, anti-PD-L1 or anti-CTLA-4 therapy was permitted, and approximately 42% of dose-escalation patients had received checkpoint inhibitors. Partial responses were achieved by three dose-escalation patients, of whom one had hepatocellular carcinoma and two had cutaneous melanoma. Peripheral TCRbeta sequencing aimed to test whether ivuxolimab altered TCR sequence diversity and caused clonal T-cell expansion. The paper covers the monotherapy dose-escalation part of the phase I ivuxolimab trial, which included N ≈ 57 patients.

V is pruned by 3 bases and J by 5 bases, leaving 13 bases of the junction without a gene match. CDR1 is given as LGHNA and CDR2 as YNFKEQ, both from the germline V gene. The CDR3 runs 16 amino acids, cysteine and phenylalanine included. The CDR3 DNA has 48 bases and is translated from base 1. The paper's findings and limits, for the study overall: In the 0.1-3.0 mg/kg groups, partial responders were among the patients with the lowest normalized peripheral clonal expansion, particularly in CD8+ T cells. Low levels of normalized T-cell clonal expansion were also seen in some patients who did not respond. At doses from 0.1 to 3.0 mg/kg, clonal expansion was seen in both CD4+ and CD8+ blood T cells between baseline and week 6. Which antigens the clonally expanded peripheral T cells were specific for was not determined. After ivuxolimab, more expanded clones were found on average in CD8+ T cells than in CD4+ T cells.

On this clone itself: Its cognate antigen has yet to be identified. Base qualities are not at hand, and no much larger clone is one base apart.

The trial excluded patients who had a history of autoimmune disease or were on systemic immunosuppression. Peripheral blood for TCR sequencing was drawn from every dose cohort at baseline, at cycle 4 day 1 and at cycle 7 day 1. Samples were obtained from an open-label, multicenter, first-in-human phase I dose-escalation trial of ivuxolimab. Adults with locally advanced or metastatic melanoma, renal cell, hepatocellular, or head and neck squamous cell carcinoma were enrolled in the trial. Before TCR sequencing, CD4+ and CD8+ T cells were separately sorted from peripheral blood. Genomic DNA was isolated from the sorted cells so that the TCRbeta CDR3 region could be sequenced. TCRbeta CDR3 regions were sequenced using the immunoSEQ Assay. The clones in this table, taken by TCRdb from immuneACCESS, are in-frame only. Not every clone is retained; where verified, under half of the shortfall comes from an unresolved V gene, and the cause of the rest is unknown. The sample table holds around 6,700 clones, of which around 79% were seen once. The ten largest account for about 30% of the sample.

The chain is made from TRBV4-2 and TRBJ2-7; 7 middle bases align to TRBD2. This receptor was identified in an adult with an advanced solid tumor such as melanoma, head and neck, liver or kidney cancer. The sequenced sample was CD4+ or CD8+ T cells sorted from blood, obtained in a trial of the OX40 agonist ivuxolimab. The CDR3 here reads CASSQAWGGVFNEQYF. The bases read TGTGCCAGCAGCCAGGCGTGGGGGGGGGTTTTCAACGAGCAGTACTTC.